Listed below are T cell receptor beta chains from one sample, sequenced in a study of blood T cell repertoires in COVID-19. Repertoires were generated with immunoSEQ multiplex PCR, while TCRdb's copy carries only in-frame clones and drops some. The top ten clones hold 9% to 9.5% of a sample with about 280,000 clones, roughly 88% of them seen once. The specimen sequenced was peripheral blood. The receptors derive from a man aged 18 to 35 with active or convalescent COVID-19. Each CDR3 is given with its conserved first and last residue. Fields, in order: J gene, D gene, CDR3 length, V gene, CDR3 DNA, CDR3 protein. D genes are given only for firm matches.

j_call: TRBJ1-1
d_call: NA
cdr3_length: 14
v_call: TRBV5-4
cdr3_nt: TGTGCCAGCAGGGCTCCAGGGGTATACACTGAAGCTTTCTTT
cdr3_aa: CASRAPGVYTEAFF

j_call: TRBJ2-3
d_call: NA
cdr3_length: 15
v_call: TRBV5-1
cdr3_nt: TGCGCCAGCAGCTTGTGGGGCTCGGACACAGATACGCAGTATTTT
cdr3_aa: CASSLWGSDTDTQYF

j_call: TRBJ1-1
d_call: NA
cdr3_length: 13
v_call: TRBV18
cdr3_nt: TGTGCCAGCTCAAAGTACAGCGGCGCTGAAGCTTTCTTT
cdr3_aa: CASSKYSGAEAFF

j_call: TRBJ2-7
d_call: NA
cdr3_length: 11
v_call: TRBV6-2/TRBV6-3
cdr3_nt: TGTGCCAGCAGTACACCTCTCGGACTCTCCTTC
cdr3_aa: CASSTPLGLSF

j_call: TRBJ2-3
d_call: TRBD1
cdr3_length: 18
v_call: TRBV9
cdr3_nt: TGTGCCAGCAGCGACGGTATACCAGACAGGGGGAGAGGCGATACGCAGTATTTT
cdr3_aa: CASSDGIPDRGRGDTQYF

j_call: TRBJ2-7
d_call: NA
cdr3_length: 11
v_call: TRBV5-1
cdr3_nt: TGCGCCAGCCAAGGAGGATACGAGCAGTACTTC
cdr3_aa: CASQGGYEQYF

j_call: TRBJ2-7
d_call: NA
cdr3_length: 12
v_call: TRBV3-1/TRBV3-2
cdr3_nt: TGTGCCAGCAGCCAAGATTCGCGGCGTACCTTCTTC
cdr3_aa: CASSQDSRRTFF

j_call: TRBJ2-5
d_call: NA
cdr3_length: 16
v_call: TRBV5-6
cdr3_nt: TGTGCCAGCAGCTTGACCAACAGGGCGTCCAGGGAGACCCAGTACTTC
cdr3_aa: CASSLTNRASRETQYF

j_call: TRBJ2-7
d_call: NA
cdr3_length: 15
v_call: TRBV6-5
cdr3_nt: TGTGCCAGCAGTTACTCAGACAGGCTAAGGTACGAGCAGTACTTC
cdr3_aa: CASSYSDRLRYEQYF

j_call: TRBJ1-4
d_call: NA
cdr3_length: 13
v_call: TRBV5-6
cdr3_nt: TGTGCCAGCAGCGTCGGGACACCGGAAAAACTGTTTTTT
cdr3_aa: CASSVGTPEKLFF

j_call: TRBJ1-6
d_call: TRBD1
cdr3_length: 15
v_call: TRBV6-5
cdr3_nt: TGTGCCAGCAGAAGAGACAGGGGGCGGTGGGGACCCCTCCACTTT
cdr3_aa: CASRRDRGRWGPLHF

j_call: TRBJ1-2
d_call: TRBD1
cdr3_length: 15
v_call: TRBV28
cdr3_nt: TGTGCCAGCAGTTTATTCACTACAGGGGGCTATGGCTACACCTTC
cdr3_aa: CASSLFTTGGYGYTF

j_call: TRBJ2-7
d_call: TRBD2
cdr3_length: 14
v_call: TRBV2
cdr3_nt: TGTGCCAGCAGTGAGACAAGCGGGGATTACGAGCAGTACTTC
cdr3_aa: CASSETSGDYEQYF

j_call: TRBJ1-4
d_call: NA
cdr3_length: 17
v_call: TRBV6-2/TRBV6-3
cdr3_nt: TGTGCCAGCAGTCCCGCCCATGTCAGCAGGCCAGATGAAAAACTGTTTTTT
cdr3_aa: CASSPAHVSRPDEKLFF

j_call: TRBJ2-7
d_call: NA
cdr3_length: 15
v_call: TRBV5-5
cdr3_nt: TGTGCCAGCAGCATGGGACTCCAACCCACCTACGAGCAGTACTTC
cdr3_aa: CASSMGLQPTYEQYF

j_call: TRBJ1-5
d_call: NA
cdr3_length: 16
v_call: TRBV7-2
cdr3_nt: TGTGCCAGCAGCCCCGGCCTATCGGGGAGCAATCAGCCCCAGCATTTT
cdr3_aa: CASSPGLSGSNQPQHF

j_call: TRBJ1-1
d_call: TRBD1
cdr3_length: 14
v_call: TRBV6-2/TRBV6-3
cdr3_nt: TGTGCCAGCAGCAATATCCGGACAGGCACTGAAGCTTTCTTT
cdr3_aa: CASSNIRTGTEAFF

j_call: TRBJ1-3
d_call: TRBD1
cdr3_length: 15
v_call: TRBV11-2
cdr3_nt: TGTGCCAGCAGGAGACAGGGATACTCTGGAAACACCATATATTTT
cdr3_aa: CASRRQGYSGNTIYF

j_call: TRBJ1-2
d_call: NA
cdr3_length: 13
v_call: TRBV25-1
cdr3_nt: TGTGCCAGCAGTGAAAGAGGTCCTTATGGCTACACCTTC
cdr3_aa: CASSERGPYGYTF

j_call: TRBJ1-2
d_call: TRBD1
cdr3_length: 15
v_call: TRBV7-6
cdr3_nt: TGTGCCAGCAGCACGCACAGGGGCTCTAACTATGGCTACACCTTC
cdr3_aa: CASSTHRGSNYGYTF

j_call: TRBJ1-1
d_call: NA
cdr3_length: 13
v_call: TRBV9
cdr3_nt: TGTGCCAGCAGAGGGCAGGGATCGTCTGAAGCTTTCTTT
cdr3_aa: CASRGQGSSEAFF

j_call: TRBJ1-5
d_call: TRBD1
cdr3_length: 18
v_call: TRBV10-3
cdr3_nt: TGTGCCATCAGTGAGCCTGAGGGGACAGGGGCTAGCAATCAGCCCCAGCATTTT
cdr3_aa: CAISEPEGTGASNQPQHF

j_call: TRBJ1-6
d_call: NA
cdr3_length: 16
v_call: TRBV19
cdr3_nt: TGTGCCAGTAGTCCAGCAGGTAGCTCCTATAATTCACCCCTCCACTTT
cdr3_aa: CASSPAGSSYNSPLHF

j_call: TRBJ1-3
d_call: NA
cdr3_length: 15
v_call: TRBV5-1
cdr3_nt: TGCGCCAGCAGCTTGGGATCGGCGGGAGGAAACACCATATATTTT
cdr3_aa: CASSLGSAGGNTIYF